The 23 T cell receptor beta chains below all came from one sample that was sequenced in a study of OX40 agonist ivuxolimab in advanced cancers. TCRdb's copy holds only in-frame clones and misses some; the assay was immunoSEQ multiplex PCR. In the table there are approximately 50,000 clones, approximately 80% of which are singletons. The material sequenced was CD4+ or CD8+ T cells sorted from blood, taken in a trial of the OX40 agonist ivuxolimab. All receptors derive from an adult with an advanced solid tumor such as melanoma, head and neck, liver or kidney cancer.

The chain couples TRBV11-2 to TRBJ2-1; 9 bases align to TRBD2. The CDR3 consists of 16 residues. Germline assignment: CDR1 SGHAT and CDR2 FQNNGV. Trimming cost V 2 bases and J 7 bases; bases outside gene matches: 9. This CDR3 is CASSLLVAGGHNEQFF. The CDR3 nucleotides read TGTGCCAGCAGCTTACTGGTCGCGGGAGGGCATAATGAGCAGTTCTTC.

The chain recombines TRBV7-2 with TRBJ1-1; D remains ambiguous. Trimming took 1 base from V and 4 from J, leaving 13 bases between them. From germline, CDR1 is SGHTA and CDR2 FQGNSA. The CDR3 consists of 15 residues. CDR3 protein: CASSLGGSRRTEAFF. In DNA form, the CDR3 reads TGTGCCAGCAGCTTAGGTGGCAGCCGGCGCACTGAAGCTTTCTTT.

This clone appeared once. The V call is TRBV7-2, the J call TRBJ2-1; D assignment may be TRBD1 or TRBD2 (5 bases each). The V gene lost 0 bases and the J gene lost 4 bases, with 10 bases spanning the gap. CDR1 and CDR2 (germline): SGHTA, FQGNSA. This CDR3 spans 15 amino acids. CDR3 amino acids: CASSLAGTFYNEQFF. CDR3 bases: TGTGCCAGCAGCTTAGCCGGGACGTTTTACAATGAGCAGTTCTTC.

The chain joins TRBV7-9 to TRBJ2-5; D unresolved. V lost 1 base to trimming and J lost 5 bases, with 5 bases between them. Looked up from germline, CDR1 is SEHNR and CDR2 is FQNEAQ (reference sequence). The CDR3 spans 12 residues. The CDR3 bases are TGTGCCAGCAGCTTAGGATGGGAGACCCAGTACTTC. It specifies CASSLGWETQYF.

The chain links TRBV9 to TRBJ1-1; D not resolved. V was clipped by 0 bases and J by 0 bases, with 12 bases between them. The CDR3 consists of 16 residues. CDR1 and CDR2 from the germline V gene are SGDLS and YYNGEE. The CDR3 DNA reads TGTGCCAGCAGCGTAGGAGGCCAGCCTTTGAACACTGAAGCTTTCTTT. The encoded protein is CASSVGGQPLNTEAFF.

The chain has TRBV5-1 and TRBJ1-4; D is ambiguous. CDR3 length equals 16 residues. Trimming removed 0 bases at V and 3 bases at J, with 12 bases between. Germline CDR1 reads SGHRS; CDR2 reads YFSETQ. The CDR3 coding sequence is TGCGCCAGCAGCTTGGGAGGAGGCCCAGCTAATGAAAAACTGTTTTTT. Amino acid sequence: CASSLGGGPANEKLFF.

This clone was detected once. The rearrangement links TRBV7-2 to TRBJ1-6, with 10 bases that match TRBD1. With 6 bases clipped from V and 10 bases from J, the junction kept 6 bases outside the gene matches. CDR1 is SGHTA and CDR2 is FQGNSA in the germline V gene. CDR3 length: 14 amino acids. Written as DNA, the CDR3 is TGTGCCAGCAGGGGGGACAGGGGTAGATCACCCCTCCACTTT. This codes for CASRGDRGRSPLHF.

The gene calls are TRBV19 and TRBJ1-5; possible D gene TRBD1, 5 bases. Trimming cost V 10 bases and J 2 bases, with 18 bases left between them. Germline V gene data show CDR1 as LNHDA and CDR2 as SQIVND (reference sequence). The CDR3 runs to 15 residues. CDR3 nucleotides: TGTGCCACTAAAGCCGGGGCCGGGGGCAATCAGCCCCAGCATTTT. Protein: CATKAGAGGNQPQHF. Complete variable domain (other parts from reference TRBV19 and TRBJ1-5): DGGITQSPKYLFRKEGQNVTLSCEQNLNHDAMYWYRQDPGQGLRLIYYSQIVNDFQKGDIAEGYSVSREKKESFPLTVTSAQKNPTAFYLCATKAGAGGNQPQHFGDGTRLSIL.

This chain connects TRBV6-5 to TRBJ1-2; possibly TRBD1 for D (5 bases). The CDR3 totals 13 residues. The germline V gene has CDR1 MNHEY and CDR2 SVGAGI. V was cut by 6 bases and J by 6 bases, with 14 bases left in between. CDR3 in amino acids: CASRKVAGNGYTF. CDR3 in DNA: TGTGCCAGCAGGAAGGTGGCAGGGAATGGCTACACCTTC.

J is TRBJ1-1 and V is TRBV7-7; D not certain. There are 13 residues in the CDR3. V dropped 2 bases and J dropped 1 base, with 5 bases sitting between them. CDR1 and CDR2 from the germline V gene are SSHAT and FNYEAQ (reference sequence). This chain's CDR3 is CASSLTENTEAFF. CDR3 in DNA: TGTGCCAGCAGCTTAACAGAGAACACTGAAGCTTTCTTT.

The V call is TRBV7-9, the J call TRBJ1-2; 12 nucleotides match TRBD1. The CDR3 is 17 residues long. J lost 4 bases, V lost 5 bases, and 11 bases had no gene match. The germline gives CDR1 SEHNR, CDR2 FQNEAQ (reference sequence). As DNA, the CDR3 is TGTGCCAGCAGCCACCGGGACAGGGGGCTTTCCGGCTATGGCTACACCTTC. This codes for CASSHRDRGLSGYGYTF.

This clone was seen a few times. The chain has TRBV4-1 and TRBJ2-3; D not resolved. The CDR3 covers 16 residues. From germline, CDR1 is MGHRA and CDR2 YSYEKL. Between the trimmed V and J ends, which lost 2 bases and 2 bases, there was a span of 14 bases. The CDR3 loop is CASSQTGVRFTDTQYF. In nucleotides, the CDR3 is TGCGCCAGCAGCCAAACCGGAGTCCGATTCACAGATACGCAGTATTTT.

This clone was observed once. DNA for the CDR3: TGTGCCATCAGTAATGCAGCGACCTTC. Translating gives CAISNAATF. The gene calls are TRBV10-3 and TRBJ1-2; D unclear. Germline loops: CDR1 ENHRY, CDR2 SYGVKD. The germline V and J ends were trimmed by 5 bases and 14 bases, with 9 bases remaining between them. The CDR3 runs 9 residues.

The V and J genes are TRBV5-1 and TRBJ2-3, with a possible D match to TRBD2 (6 bases). The CDR3 totals 16 residues. Germline V gene lookup returns CDR1 SGHRS and CDR2 YFSETQ. Trimming cost V 0 bases and J 2 bases, with 13 bases left between them. The CDR3 DNA is TGCGCCAGCAGCTTGGGGGGAGGTCAGATCACAGATACGCAGTATTTT. This gives the protein CASSLGGGQITDTQYF.

The chain couples TRBV28 to TRBJ1-2, with TRBD1 matching over 7 bases. Germline loops: CDR1 MDHEN, CDR2 SYDVKM. The CDR3 runs to 19 residues. The junction had 22 bases not matched to a gene; V was cut back by 5 bases and J by 4 bases. The chain's CDR3 is CASSGNSGGGILSVYGYTF. The CDR3 bases are TGTGCCAGCAGTGGGAACTCAGGGGGGGGGATTTTGTCGGTCTATGGCTACACCTTC.

This clone has only a few counts. This chain connects TRBV27 to TRBJ1-5; D perhaps matches TRBD1 (6 bases). Trimming took off 3 bases at V and 0 bases at J, with 12 bases between the two ends. The length of the CDR3 is 16 residues. The germline V gene has CDR1 MNHEY and CDR2 SMNVEV (reference sequence). CDR3 loop: CASSFKGDYSNQPQHF. CDR3 nucleotide sequence: TGTGCCAGCAGTTTTAAGGGGGATTATAGCAATCAGCCCCAGCATTTT.

This clone was counted only a few times. The V call is TRBV4-1, the J call TRBJ1-3, with D perhaps matching TRBD1 (6 bases). Germline values: CDR1 MGHRA, CDR2 YSYEKL. The CDR3 contains 16 residues. Trimming pared 1 base from V and 2 bases from J, leaving 12 bases between. CDR3 DNA sequence: TGCGCCAGCAGCCAAGCGACAGGTTCCCCTGGAAACACCATATATTTT. This gives the protein CASSQATGSPGNTIYF.

This chain joins TRBV4-1 and TRBJ2-7, with TRBD2 as a possible D gene (5 bases). V gave up 4 bases and J gave up 0 bases, with 7 bases separating them. CDR3 length equals 13 residues. Germline V lookup: CDR1 MGHRA, CDR2 YSYEKL. CDR3 nucleotides: TGCGCCAGCAGCCCGGGGTCCTCCTACGAGCAGTACTTC. It codes for CASSPGSSYEQYF.

This chain uses TRBV19 with TRBJ2-2; 7 bases match TRBD2. J was trimmed by 6 bases and V by 6 bases; bases with no gene match: 4. The germline CDR1 and CDR2 sequences are LNHDA and SQIVND (reference sequence). The CDR3 sequence is 13 residues long. The DNA for the CDR3 is TGTGCCAGTAGCGGACTAGTCCCCGGGGAGCTGTTTTTT. Protein: CASSGLVPGELFF. Filled out from reference TRBV19 and TRBJ2-2, the complete variable domain reads DGGITQSPKYLFRKEGQNVTLSCEQNLNHDAMYWYRQDPGQGLRLIYYSQIVNDFQKGDIAEGYSVSREKKESFPLTVTSAQKNPTAFYLCASSGLVPGELFFGEGSRLTVL.

The chain has TRBV5-4 and TRBJ2-3; TRBD2 aligns across 8 bases. CDR3 length equals 16 residues. With V trimmed by 5 bases and J by 5 bases, 13 bases remained unmatched. Germline loops: CDR1 SGHNT, CDR2 YYREEE (reference sequence). CDR3 sequence reads: CASSSGGSAGGDTQYF. The CDR3 nucleotides are TGTGCCAGCAGTTCGGGGGGTTCTGCGGGAGGAGATACGCAGTATTTT.

The chain recombines TRBV6-5 with TRBJ2-7; TRBD2 aligns across 9 bases. CDR1 is MNHEY and CDR2 is SVGAGI in the germline V gene. The CDR3 extends over 13 amino acids. The V and J ends lost 6 bases and 1 base, in that order; junction bases with no gene match: 1. This chain's CDR3 is CASRTSGSYEQYF. Written as DNA, the CDR3 is TGTGCCAGCAGGACTAGCGGATCCTACGAGCAGTACTTC.

J is TRBJ2-1 and V is TRBV11-2; D gene unclear. V shed 3 bases and J shed 0 bases, with 9 bases lying between them. Germline V gene data show CDR1 as SGHAT and CDR2 as FQNNGV. The CDR3 is 15 residues long. CDR3 region: CASSFSLSSYNEQFF. The CDR3, as DNA: TGTGCCAGCAGCTTCAGCCTAAGCTCCTACAATGAGCAGTTCTTC.

This clone has only one observation. J is TRBJ2-1 and V is TRBV7-2; 8 nucleotides match TRBD2. CDR1 is SGHTA and CDR2 is FQGNSA in the germline V gene. V lost 4 bases, J lost 7 bases, and 12 bases stayed unmatched. The CDR3 sequence is 16 residues long. The CDR3 DNA reads as TGTGCCAGCAGCTCCCAGGGTAGCGGGGTGGGGAATGAGCAGTTCTTC. Its protein product is CASSSQGSGVGNEQFF.